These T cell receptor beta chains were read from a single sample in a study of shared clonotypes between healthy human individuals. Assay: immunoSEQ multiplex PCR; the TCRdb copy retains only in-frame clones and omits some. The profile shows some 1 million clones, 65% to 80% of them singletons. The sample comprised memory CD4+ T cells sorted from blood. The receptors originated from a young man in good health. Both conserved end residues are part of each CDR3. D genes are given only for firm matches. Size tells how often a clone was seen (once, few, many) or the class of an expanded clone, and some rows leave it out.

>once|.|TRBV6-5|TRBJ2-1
TGTGCCAGCAGTCCGACTAGTGCCTACAATGAGCAGTTCTTC
CASSPTSAYNEQFF
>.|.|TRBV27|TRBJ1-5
TGTGCCAGCAGCACCCTAACGAGTCAGCCCCAGCATTTT
CASSTLTSQPQHF
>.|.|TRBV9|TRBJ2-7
TGTGCCAGCAGCGTAGCGGCGGGGTTCTACGAGCAGTACTTC
CASSVAAGFYEQYF
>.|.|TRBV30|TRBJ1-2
TGTGCCTGGAGTGGAGCTGGGGGCGCTTCCGGCTACACCTTC
CAWSGAGGASGYTF
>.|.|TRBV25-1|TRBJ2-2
TGTGCCAGCAGTGAGGAGGGGGCTGCCGGGGAGCTGTTTTTT
CASSEEGAAGELFF
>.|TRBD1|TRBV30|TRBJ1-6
TGTGCCTTAGAACAGGGGTACAATTCACCCCTCCACTTT
CALEQGYNSPLHF
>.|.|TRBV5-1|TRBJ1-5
TGCGCCAGCAGCTTAGGCCCTGAGAGGAATCAGCCCCAGCATTTT
CASSLGPERNQPQHF
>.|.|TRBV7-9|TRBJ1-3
TGTGCCAGCAGCGCCTCCCGACGAGACTCTGGAAACACCATATATTTT
CASSASRRDSGNTIYF
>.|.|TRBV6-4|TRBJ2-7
TGTGCCAGCAGTGGGGGGGCTCGCTTC
CASSGGARF
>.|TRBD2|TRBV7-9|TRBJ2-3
TGTGCCAGCACCCCGACTAGCGGGGGACTAGATACGCAGTATTTT
CASTPTSGGLDTQYF
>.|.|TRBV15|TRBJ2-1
TGTGCCACCAGCAGGGACATCAATGAGCAGTTCTTC
CATSRDINEQFF
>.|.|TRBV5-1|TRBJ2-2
TGCGCCAGCAGCTTTGGTGGGGCCACCGGGGAGCTGTTTTTT
CASSFGGATGELFF
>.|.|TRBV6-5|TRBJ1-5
TGTGCCAGCTGGCCTCTTGGACAGACCCAGCCCCAGCATTTT
CASWPLGQTQPQHF
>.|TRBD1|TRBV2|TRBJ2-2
TGTGCCAGCAGTCTTGGGACAGGCACCGGGGAGCTGTTTTTT
CASSLGTGTGELFF
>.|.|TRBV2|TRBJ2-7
TGTGCCAGCAGTAGGGAATACGAGCAGTACTTC
CASSREYEQYF
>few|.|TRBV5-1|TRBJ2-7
TGCGCCAGCAGCTTGTCGGGGAGCTCCTACGAGCAGTACTTC
CASSLSGSSYEQYF
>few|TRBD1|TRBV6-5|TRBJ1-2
TGTGCCAGCAGTTACCGGACAGGGCGGAACTATGGCTACACCTTC
CASSYRTGRNYGYTF
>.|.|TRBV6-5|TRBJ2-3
TGTGCCAGCAGTTACGCGGCAGGAGTCACAGATACGCAGTATTTT
CASSYAAGVTDTQYF
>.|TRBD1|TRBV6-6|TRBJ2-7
TGTGCCAGCAGTAACCAGGGACAGGGGAAGGAGCAGTACTTC
CASSNQGQGKEQYF
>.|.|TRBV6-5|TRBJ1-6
TGTGCCAGCAGTCGTGGGGGGTCCTATAATTCACCCCTCCACTTT
CASSRGGSYNSPLHF
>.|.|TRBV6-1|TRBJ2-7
TGTGCCAGCGGGGTGGGCTACGAGCAGTACTTC
CASGVGYEQYF
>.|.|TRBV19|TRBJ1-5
TGTGCCAGTAGTATATATCGGGTCAACCTGGGAAATCAGCCCCAGCATTTT
CASSIYRVNLGNQPQHF
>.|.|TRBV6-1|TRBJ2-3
TGTGCCAGCATCCGGAGGGCCACAGATACGCAGTATTTT
CASIRRATDTQYF
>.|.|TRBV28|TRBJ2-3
TGTGCCAGCAGTACAGGGTCCATGGGCACAGATACGCAGTATTTT
CASSTGSMGTDTQYF
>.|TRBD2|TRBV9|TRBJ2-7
TGTGCCAGCAGTCTTCTTAGCGGGGGGGACGAGCAGTACTTC
CASSLLSGGDEQYF
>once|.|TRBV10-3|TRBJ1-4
TGTGCCATCAGTGAGTCAGGGGTGACTAATGAAAAACTGTTTTTT
CAISESGVTNEKLFF
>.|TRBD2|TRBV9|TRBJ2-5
TGTGCCAGCAGCGTAGCGGGGGGAACCCAGTACTTC
CASSVAGGTQYF
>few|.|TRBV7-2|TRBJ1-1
TGTGCCAGCAGCTTAAAGAGGAGGACTGAAGCTTTCTTT
CASSLKRRTEAFF
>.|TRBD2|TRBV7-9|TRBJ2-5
TGTGCCAGCAGCTTGGCTAGCGGCCAAGAGACCCAGTACTTC
CASSLASGQETQYF
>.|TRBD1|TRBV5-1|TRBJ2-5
TGCGCCAGCAGCTTGGCAGGGGGCAGGGGAGAGACCCAGTACTTC
CASSLAGGRGETQYF
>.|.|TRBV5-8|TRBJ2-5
TGTGCCTGCTCTCGGAGCCAAGAGACCCAGTACTTC
CACSRSQETQYF
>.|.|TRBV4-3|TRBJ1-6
TGCGCCAGCAGGAGCAGGGACTTCCTCAGCTCCTATAATTCACCCCTCCACTTT
CASRSRDFLSSYNSPLHF
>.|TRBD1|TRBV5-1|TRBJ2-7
TGCGCCAGCAGCCCCCGACAGGGGGTAGCCTACGAGCAGTACTTC
CASSPRQGVAYEQYF
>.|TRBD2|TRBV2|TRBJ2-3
TGTGCCAGCAGGCGCGGGGGGGGCACAGATACGCAGTATTTT
CASRRGGGTDTQYF
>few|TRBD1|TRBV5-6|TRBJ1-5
TGTGCCAGCAGCTCCGAGGGGGCTAAGGGCAATCAGCCCCAGCATTTT
CASSSEGAKGNQPQHF
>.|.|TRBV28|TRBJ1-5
TGTGCCAGCAGTTTGTTGATTATCGGGGGGAGCAATCAGCCCCAGCATTTT
CASSLLIIGGSNQPQHF
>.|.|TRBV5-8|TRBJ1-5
TGTGCCAGCAGCTTCGGCCAGAAGAATAGCAATCAGCCCCAGCATTTT
CASSFGQKNSNQPQHF
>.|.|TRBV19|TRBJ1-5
TGTGCCAGTAAAAGCGGGTATAGCAATCAGCCCCAGCATTTT
CASKSGYSNQPQHF
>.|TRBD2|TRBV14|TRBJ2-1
TGTGCCAGCAGCCAAGCCGCTAGCGGGAGGGGTGAGCAGTTCTTC
CASSQAASGRGEQFF
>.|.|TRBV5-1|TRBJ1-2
TGCGCCAGCAGCTTGGATAACGGGCAAGGCTACACCTTC
CASSLDNGQGYTF
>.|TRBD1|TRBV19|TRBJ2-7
TGTGCCAGTAGCCGGACAGGCCCCTACGAGCAGTACTTC
CASSRTGPYEQYF
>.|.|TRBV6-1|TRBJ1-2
TGTGCCAGCATATCGTTGGGGGCGTCTTCCTATGGCTACACCTTC
CASISLGASSYGYTF
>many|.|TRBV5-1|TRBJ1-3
TGCGCCAGCAGCTTGGGCAGTATTGGAAACACCATATATTTT
CASSLGSIGNTIYF
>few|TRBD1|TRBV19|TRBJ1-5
TGTGCCAGTAGTATCTCGGGACAGGGGTACCAGCCCCAGCATTTT
CASSISGQGYQPQHF
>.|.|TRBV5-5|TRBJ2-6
TGTGCCAGCAGACCTACCTACTCCTCTGGGGCCAACGTCCTGACTTTC
CASRPTYSSGANVLTF
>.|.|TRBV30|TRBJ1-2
TGTGCCTCGGCGTGGGGCTATGGCTACACCTTC
CASAWGYGYTF
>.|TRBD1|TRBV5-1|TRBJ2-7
TGCGCCAGCAGCTTGGTACGTACCACAGGGGGCCAGCAGTACTTC
CASSLVRTTGGQQYF
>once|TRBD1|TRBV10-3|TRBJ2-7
TGTGCCATCAGTGAGGGCCGGGGACAGGTCTCCTACGAGCAGTACTTC
CAISEGRGQVSYEQYF
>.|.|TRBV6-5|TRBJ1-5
TGTGCCAGCAGTCAGGGGTGGGAGCAGCCCCAGCATTTT
CASSQGWEQPQHF
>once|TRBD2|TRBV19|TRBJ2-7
TGTGCCAGTAGTACTAGCGGGACTCGTTTGTCCTACGAGCAGTACTTC
CASSTSGTRLSYEQYF
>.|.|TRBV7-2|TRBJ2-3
TGTGCCAGCAGCTTAGCGGGAGCAGATACGCAGTATTTT
CASSLAGADTQYF
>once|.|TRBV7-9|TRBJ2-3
TGTGCCAGCAGCTTGCGCGGCCTTGACACAGATACGCAGTATTTT
CASSLRGLDTDTQYF
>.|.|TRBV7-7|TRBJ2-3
TGTGCTAGCAGCCCGACAGGTGGGATAGGAGATACGCAGTATTTT
CASSPTGGIGDTQYF
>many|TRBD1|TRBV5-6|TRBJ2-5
TGTGCCAGCAGGGTTGACAGGGCGTCGGTGACCCAGTACTTC
CASRVDRASVTQYF
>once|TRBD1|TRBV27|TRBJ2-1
TGTGCCAGCAGCCCCCAGGGGGGACAGGGGTTCAATGAGCAGTTCTTC
CASSPQGGQGFNEQFF